This TCR beta chain stems from a study of blood T cell repertoires in COVID-19. Overall study context: Sources were T cells, B-cell-depleted T cells, or PBMCs; the material itself was cDNA or gDNA.

The germline V gene has CDR1 LGHDT and CDR2 YNNKEL (reference sequence). V shed 4 bases and J 5 bases; nucleotides not matched to a gene: 7. This CDR3 contains 15 residues. How the authors handled the data: Amplification of reference gene primers provided the estimated nucleated cell counts. Clones were read by immunoSEQ multiplex PCR, and TCRdb kept only the in-frame ones, dropping some. Clone size and the V and J calls come from that table; the DNA yielded D and trimming. The table shows approximately 100,000 clones, with around 75% occurring only once. The TCR originated in a man in his 70s with acute or convalescent COVID-19. The chain joins TRBV3-1 (or the pseudogene TRBV3-2) to TRBJ2-2; 7 nucleotides agree with TRBD1. The sequencing input was peripheral blood. For the CDR3, the DNA is TGTGCCAGCAGCCCGTGGGACAGCCGGACCGGGGAGCTGTTTTTT. Its translation: CASSPWDSRTGELFF.